The subject of this entry is one T cell receptor beta chain. This record comes from a study of blood T cell repertoires in COVID-19. Study as a whole: Whether acute or convalescent, the COVID-19 samples came from the United States, Italy and Spain. T cells, B-cell-depleted T cells, or PBMCs supplied cDNA or gDNA.

Per the study methods: Reference gene primer amplification yielded estimated nucleated cell counts. Profiling relied on immunoSEQ multiplex PCR, and the TCRdb table lists in-frame clones only, not all of them. V, J and clone size were drawn from that table, and D and trimming were deduced from the DNA. In the table there are 60,000 to 80,000 clones, 75% to 90% of which are singletons. CDR1 and CDR2 from the germline V gene are MDHEN and SYDVKM. The CDR3 contains 13 residues. V was trimmed by 4 bases and J by 6 bases, leaving 12 bases between them. This receptor was obtained from a woman over 75 with acute or convalescent COVID-19. Sequenced input: peripheral blood. The chain carries TRBV28 and TRBJ1-1, with D possibly matching TRBD1 (5 bases). CDR3 bases: TGTGCCAGCAGTTCCGGGGGGACGCCTGAAGCTTTCTTT. It translates to CASSSGGTPEAFF.